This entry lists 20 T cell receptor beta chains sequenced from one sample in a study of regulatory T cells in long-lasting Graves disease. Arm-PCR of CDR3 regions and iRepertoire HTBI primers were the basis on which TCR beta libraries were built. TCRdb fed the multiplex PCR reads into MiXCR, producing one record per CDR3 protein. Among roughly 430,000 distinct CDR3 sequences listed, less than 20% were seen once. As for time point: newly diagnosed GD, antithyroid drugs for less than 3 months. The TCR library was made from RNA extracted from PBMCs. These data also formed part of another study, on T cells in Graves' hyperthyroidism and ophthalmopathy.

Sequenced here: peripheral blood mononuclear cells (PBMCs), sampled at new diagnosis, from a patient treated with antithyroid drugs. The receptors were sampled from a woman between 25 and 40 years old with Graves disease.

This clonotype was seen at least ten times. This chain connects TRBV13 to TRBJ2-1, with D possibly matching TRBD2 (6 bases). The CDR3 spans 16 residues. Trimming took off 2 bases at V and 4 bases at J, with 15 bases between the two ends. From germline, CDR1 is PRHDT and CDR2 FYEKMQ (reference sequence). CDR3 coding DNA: TGTGCCAGCAGCTTACAGGGACTGGGCGGGTACAATGAGCAGTTCTTC. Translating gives CASSLQGLGGYNEQFF.

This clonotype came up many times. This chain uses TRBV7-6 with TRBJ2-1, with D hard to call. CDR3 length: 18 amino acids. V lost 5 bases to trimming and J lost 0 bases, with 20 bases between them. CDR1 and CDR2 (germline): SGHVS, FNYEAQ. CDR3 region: CASSLIETPRSSYNEQFF. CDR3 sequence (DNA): TGTGCCAGCAGCCTTATTGAGACTCCCAGGAGCTCCTACAATGAGCAGTTCTTC.

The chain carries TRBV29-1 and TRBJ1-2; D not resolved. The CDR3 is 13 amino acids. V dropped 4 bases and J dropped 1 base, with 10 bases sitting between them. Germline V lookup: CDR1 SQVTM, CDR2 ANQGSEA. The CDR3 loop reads CSVATENNYGYTF. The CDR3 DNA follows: TGCAGCGTTGCGACGGAGAATAACTATGGCTACACCTTC.

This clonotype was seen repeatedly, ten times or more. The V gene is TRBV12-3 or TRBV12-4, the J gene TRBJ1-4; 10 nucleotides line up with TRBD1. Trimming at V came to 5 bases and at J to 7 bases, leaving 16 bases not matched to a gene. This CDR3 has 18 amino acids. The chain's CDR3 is CASSPPLTGGPLGEKLFF. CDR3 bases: TGTGCCAGCAGTCCTCCACTGACAGGGGGCCCGCTAGGTGAAAAACTGTTTTTT.

The CDR3 region is CSEQTSDWGTYNEQFF. The DNA of the CDR3 is TGCAGCGAGCAGACAAGCGACTGGGGGACCTACAATGAGCAGTTCTTC. This chain links TRBV29-1 with TRBJ2-1, with D perhaps given as TRBD1 or TRBD2 (5 bases each). The CDR3 is 16 amino acids. The V and J ends lost 7 bases and 2 bases respectively, with 21 bases between them. CDR1 is SQVTM and CDR2 is ANQGSEA in the germline V gene.

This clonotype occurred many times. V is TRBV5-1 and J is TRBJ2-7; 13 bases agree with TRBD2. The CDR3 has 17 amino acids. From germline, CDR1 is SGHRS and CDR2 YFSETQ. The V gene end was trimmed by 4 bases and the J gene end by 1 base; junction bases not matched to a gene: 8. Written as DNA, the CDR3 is TGCGCCAGCAGCAACCGACTAGCGGGAGGCGGGTCCTACGAGCAGTACTTC. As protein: CASSNRLAGGGSYEQYF.

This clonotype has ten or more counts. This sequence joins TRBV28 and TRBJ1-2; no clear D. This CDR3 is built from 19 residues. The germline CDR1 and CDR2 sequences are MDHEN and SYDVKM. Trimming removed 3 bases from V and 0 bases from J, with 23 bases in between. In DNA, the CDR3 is TGTGCCAGCAGTTTCAACAGCCTGACTATAGGGTTCACTAACTATGGCTACACCTTC. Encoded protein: CASSFNSLTIGFTNYGYTF.

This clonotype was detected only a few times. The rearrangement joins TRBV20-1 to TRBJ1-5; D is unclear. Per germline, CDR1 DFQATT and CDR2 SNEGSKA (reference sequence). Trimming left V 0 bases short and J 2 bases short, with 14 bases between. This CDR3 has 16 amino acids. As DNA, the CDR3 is TGCAGTGCTAGAGATCGGATATCGATGGGCAATCAGCCCCAGCATTTT. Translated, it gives CSARDRISMGNQPQHF.

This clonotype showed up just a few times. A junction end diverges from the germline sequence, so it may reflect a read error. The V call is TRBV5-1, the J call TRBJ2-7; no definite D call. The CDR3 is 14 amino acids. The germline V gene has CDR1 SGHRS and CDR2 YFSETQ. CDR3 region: CASSLAAFTYEQYF. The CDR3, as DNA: TGTGCCAGCAGCTTGGCCGCATTCACCTACGAGCAGTACTTC.

CDR3 sequence reads: CASSLARLAGGPGRETQYF. The DNA of the CDR3 is TGTGCCAGCAGCTTAGCAAGACTAGCGGGAGGGCCAGGTCGAGAGACCCAGTACTTC. The chain couples TRBV7-2 to TRBJ2-5; 14 nucleotides align to TRBD2. Germline loops: CDR1 SGHTA, CDR2 FQGNSA. This CDR3 spans 19 amino acids. Unmatched junction bases numbered 10, after V lost 0 bases and J lost 4 bases.

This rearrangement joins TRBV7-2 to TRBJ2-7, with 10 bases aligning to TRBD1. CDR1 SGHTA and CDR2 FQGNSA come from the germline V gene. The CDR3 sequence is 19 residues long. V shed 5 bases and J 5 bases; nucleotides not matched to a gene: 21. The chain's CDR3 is CASSTPSGTGAGKWDEQYF. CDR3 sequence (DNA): TGTGCCAGCAGCACCCCGTCCGGGACAGGGGCGGGCAAATGGGACGAGCAGTACTTC.

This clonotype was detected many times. DNA for the CDR3: TGTGCCAGCGGTAGGGGTCCCGGAAACACCATATATTTT. It specifies CASGRGPGNTIYF. The chain uses TRBV5-8 and TRBJ1-3, with D possibly matching TRBD1 (5 bases). The germline CDR1 and CDR2 sequences are SGHTS and YDEGEE. V lost 7 bases to trimming and J lost 4 bases, with 12 bases between them. The CDR3 totals 13 residues.

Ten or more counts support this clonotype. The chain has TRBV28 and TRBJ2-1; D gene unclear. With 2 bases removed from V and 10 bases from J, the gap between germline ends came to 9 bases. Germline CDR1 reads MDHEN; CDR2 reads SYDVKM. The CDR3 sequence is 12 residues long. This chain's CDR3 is CASSLAGREQFF. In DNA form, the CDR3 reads TGTGCCAGCAGTTTAGCCGGCAGGGAGCAGTTCTTC.

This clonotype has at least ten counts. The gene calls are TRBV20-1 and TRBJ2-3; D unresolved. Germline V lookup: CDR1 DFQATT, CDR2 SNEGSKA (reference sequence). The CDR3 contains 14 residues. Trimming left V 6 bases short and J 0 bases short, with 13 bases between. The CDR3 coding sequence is TGCAGTGCCCTCCCCGAGGCAAGCACAGATACGCAGTATTTT. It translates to CSALPEASTDTQYF.

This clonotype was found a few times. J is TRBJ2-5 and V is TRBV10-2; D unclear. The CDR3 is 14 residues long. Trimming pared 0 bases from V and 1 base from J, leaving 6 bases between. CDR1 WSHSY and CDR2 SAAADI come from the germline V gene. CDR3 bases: TGCGCCAGCAGTGAGTCGGACCGCCAAGAGACCCAGTACTTC. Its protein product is CASSESDRQETQYF.

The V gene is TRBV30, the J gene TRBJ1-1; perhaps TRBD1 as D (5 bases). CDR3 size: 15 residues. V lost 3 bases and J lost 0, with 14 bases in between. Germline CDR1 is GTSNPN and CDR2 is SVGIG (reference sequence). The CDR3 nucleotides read TGTGCCTGGAGACATGGGGGGTTTTTGAACACTGAAGCTTTCTTT. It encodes CAWRHGGFLNTEAFF.

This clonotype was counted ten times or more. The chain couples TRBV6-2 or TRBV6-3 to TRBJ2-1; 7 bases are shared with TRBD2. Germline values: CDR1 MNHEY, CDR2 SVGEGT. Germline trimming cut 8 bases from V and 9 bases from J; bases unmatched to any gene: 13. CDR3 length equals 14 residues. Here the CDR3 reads CASSNQGGSGEQFF. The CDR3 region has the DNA TGTGCCAGCTCCAATCAGGGAGGGTCCGGTGAGCAGTTCTTC.

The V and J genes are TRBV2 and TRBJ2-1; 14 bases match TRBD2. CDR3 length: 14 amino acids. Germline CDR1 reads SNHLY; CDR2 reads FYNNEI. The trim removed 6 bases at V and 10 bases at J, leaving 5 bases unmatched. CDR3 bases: TGTGCCAGCAGGGGACTAGCGGGAGCTCTCGAGCAGTTCTTC. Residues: CASRGLAGALEQFF.

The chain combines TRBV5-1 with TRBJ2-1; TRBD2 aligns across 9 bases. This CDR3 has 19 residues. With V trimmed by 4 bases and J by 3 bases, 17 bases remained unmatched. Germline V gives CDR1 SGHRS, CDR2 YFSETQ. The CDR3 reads CASSPTAPALAGFYNEQFF. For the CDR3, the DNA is TGCGCCAGCAGCCCGACTGCCCCAGCTCTAGCGGGATTCTACAATGAGCAGTTCTTC.

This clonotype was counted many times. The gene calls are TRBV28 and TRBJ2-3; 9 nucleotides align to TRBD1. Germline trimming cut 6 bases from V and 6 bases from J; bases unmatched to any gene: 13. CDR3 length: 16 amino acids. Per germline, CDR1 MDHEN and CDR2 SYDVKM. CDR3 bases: TGTGCCAGCAGCGAAGCCGGGACAGGGAGCGAGGATACGCAGTATTTT. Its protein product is CASSEAGTGSEDTQYF.